Here is one T cell receptor (beta chain) with its context. What it recognizes is unknown. The data originate from a study of cytomegalovirus exposure and HLA in healthy donors. Germline loops: CDR1 MNHNS, CDR2 SASEGT. The J segment lost 0 bases and the V segment lost 4 bases, leaving 2 bases of the junction unmatched. The CDR3 spans 15 residues. This PCR relied on a set of 60 Vbeta primers and 13 Jbeta primers. Assay: immunoSEQ multiplex PCR; the TCRdb copy retains only in-frame clones and omits some. The data hold around 190,000 clones, with roughly 85% observed a single time. Study-wide points: In a later analysis, V- and J-gene trimming of beta chains associated with a DCLRE1C missense variant, replicated independently.

The material sequenced was PBMCs. The TCR was taken from a woman under 40 in good health and CMV-seropositive. The chain couples TRBV6-1 to TRBJ2-1, with TRBD2 identical over 8 bases. The CDR3 region is CASSATSGSYNEQFF. In nucleotides, the CDR3 is TGTGCCAGCAGTGCTACTAGCGGCTCCTACAATGAGCAGTTCTTC.